This passage covers 23 T cell receptor beta chains from one sample sequenced in a study of OX40 agonist ivuxolimab in advanced cancers. TCRdb's table, derived via immunoSEQ multiplex PCR, lists solely in-frame clones and lacks some. This table holds tens of thousands of clones, approximately 80% found once. The material was CD4+ or CD8+ T cells sorted from blood, obtained in a trial of the OX40 agonist ivuxolimab. The receptors derive from an adult with an advanced solid tumor such as melanoma, head and neck, liver or kidney cancer.

The chain joins TRBV5-4 to TRBJ1-3; the D gene is possibly TRBD1 (5 bases). Germline CDR1 is SGHNT and CDR2 is YYREEE (reference sequence). The CDR3 spans 14 residues. V lost 1 base and J lost 8, with 13 bases in between. CDR3 sequence reads: CASSLPGGVDTIYF. The CDR3 region has the DNA TGTGCCAGCAGCTTGCCCGGAGGGGTAGACACCATATATTTT.

The chain's CDR3 is CASSLFRGQGGELFF. CDR3 nucleotides: TGTGCCAGCAGTTTATTCAGGGGGCAGGGCGGGGAGCTGTTTTTT. The chain combines TRBV28 with TRBJ2-2; 8 nucleotides line up with TRBD1. This CDR3 comprises 15 residues. Germline V lookup: CDR1 MDHEN, CDR2 SYDVKM. V lost 1 base and J lost 7; bases outside the gene matches: 5.

The CDR3 DNA is TGTGCCAGCGGAAGGGGATCCCGGGACAGGGATAGCAATCAGCCCCAGCATTTT. This codes for CASGRGSRDRDSNQPQHF. The chain combines TRBV25-1 with TRBJ1-5; 9 positions agree with TRBD1. From germline, CDR1 is MGHDK and CDR2 SYGVNS. The CDR3 covers 18 residues. Losses at the gene ends were 8 bases for V and 0 bases for J; bases not matched to a gene: 14.

The chain uses TRBV10-2 and TRBJ2-3; D is unresolved. CDR3 length: 14 residues. The germline CDR1 and CDR2 sequences are WSHSY and SAAADI. The germline V and J ends were trimmed by 6 bases and 0 bases, with 10 bases remaining between them. CDR3 in amino acids: CASRIGSSTDTQYF. The DNA of the CDR3 is TGCGCCAGCAGAATCGGGTCAAGCACAGATACGCAGTATTTT.

This rearrangement joins TRBV7-3 to TRBJ2-3, with a weak D call TRBD2 (6 bases). There are 17 residues in the CDR3. The germline V gene has CDR1 SGHTA and CDR2 FQGTGA. V lost 5 bases, J lost 0 bases, and 18 bases lay in between. In DNA form, the CDR3 reads TGTGCCAGCAGCCCATTCCCTCTAAGCGGGAGCACAGATACGCAGTATTTT. Encoded protein: CASSPFPLSGSTDTQYF.

This clone has just a few counts. The rearrangement links TRBV7-8 to TRBJ2-6; no clear D gene. Germline lookup yields CDR1 SGHVS and CDR2 FQNEAQ. This CDR3 has 16 residues. V dropped 4 bases and J dropped 0 bases, with 10 bases sitting between them. This CDR3 reads CASSSSGFSGANVLTF. For the CDR3, the DNA is TGTGCCAGCAGCTCAAGTGGCTTCTCTGGGGCCAACGTCCTGACTTTC. Based on the CDR3 plus reference TRBV7-8 and TRBJ2-6, the full variable domain is GAGVSQSPRYKVAKRGQDVALRCDPISGHVSLFWYQQALGQGPEFLTYFQNEAQLDKSGLPSDRFFAERPEGSVSTLKIQRTQQEDSAVYLCASSSSGFSGANVLTFGAGSRLTVL.

This chain joins TRBV7-9 and TRBJ2-3; D is unclear. Germline-derived CDR1 and CDR2 are SEHNR and FQNEAQ (reference sequence). The CDR3 runs to 11 residues. Trimming stripped 2 bases from V and 4 bases from J, with 1 base between. The CDR3 sequence is CASSLPDTQYF. In nucleotides, the CDR3 is TGTGCCAGCAGCTTACCAGATACGCAGTATTTT.

The rearrangement links TRBV4-2 to TRBJ2-7; the match to TRBD2 covers 10 bases. The CDR3 runs to 16 residues. From germline, CDR1 is LGHNA and CDR2 YNFKEQ. J gave up 3 bases and V 0 bases, and 5 bases lay outside the gene matches. The CDR3 protein is CASSQDPAGGGYEQYF. In DNA, the CDR3 is TGTGCCAGCAGCCAAGACCCAGCGGGAGGGGGCTACGAGCAGTACTTC.

The CDR3 is CASSYPGLAGAPQFF. Written as DNA, the CDR3 is TGTGCCAGCAGTTACCCGGGACTAGCGGGAGCTCCGCAGTTCTTC. V usage is TRBV6-5 and J usage is TRBJ2-1, with 14 bases that match TRBD2. The CDR3 length is 15 residues. The junction had 6 bases not matched to a gene; V was cut back by 2 bases and J by 12 bases. Germline lookup yields CDR1 MNHEY and CDR2 SVGAGI.

This chain uses TRBV18 with TRBJ1-2; 8 bases agree with TRBD1. The CDR3 runs 14 residues. J lost 4 bases, V lost 3 bases, and 4 bases had no gene match. In germline, CDR1 is KGHSH, CDR2 LQKENI. The CDR3 DNA is TGTGCCAGCTCACCTCAAGACAGGGGCTATGGCTACACCTTC. Encoded protein: CASSPQDRGYGYTF.

This clone turned up a few times. The rearrangement uses TRBV7-9 and TRBJ2-1, with D possibly matching TRBD2 (6 bases). Deletions cut 3 bases from V and 0 bases from J, with 15 bases between. Germline-derived CDR1 and CDR2 are SEHNR and FQNEAQ (reference sequence). CDR3 length: 17 residues. As DNA, the CDR3 is TGTGCCAGCAGCTTGGGTAGCGGTCCGAGCTCCTACAATGAGCAGTTCTTC. Translating gives CASSLGSGPSSYNEQFF.

This chain connects TRBV28 to TRBJ2-7; 11 bases map to TRBD2. Germline V lookup: CDR1 MDHEN, CDR2 SYDVKM. The CDR3 has 15 amino acids. With 6 bases clipped from V and 7 bases from J, the junction kept 11 bases outside the gene matches. CDR3 bases: TGTGCCAGCAGGCGGGCGACTAGCGGGATCAGAGAGCAGTACTTC. This codes for CASRRATSGIREQYF.

This clone was seen a single time. V is TRBV19 and J is TRBJ1-1; 10 bases line up with TRBD1. CDR1 is LNHDA and CDR2 is SQIVND in the germline V gene (reference sequence). V lost 6 bases to trimming and J lost 3 bases; unmatched junction nucleotides: 4. The CDR3 has 14 residues. For the CDR3, the DNA is TGTGCCAGTAGCGAGGGACAGGGGTACACTGAAGCTTTCTTT. Its translation is CASSEGQGYTEAFF.

The chain links TRBV6-6 to TRBJ2-1, with a tentative D call TRBD1 (6 bases). The V gene lost 11 bases and the J gene lost 4 bases, with 15 bases spanning the gap. Germline assignment: CDR1 MNHNY and CDR2 SVGAGI (reference sequence). This CDR3 region has 13 residues. In DNA form, the CDR3 reads TGTGCCCTCCAGGGGAGTCCGTACAATGAGCAGTTCTTC. Translated, it gives CALQGSPYNEQFF.

The chain joins TRBV6-6 to TRBJ1-6; D call uncertain. The CDR3 is 12 amino acids. The ends were cut back, 0 bases at V and 8 bases at J, with 2 bases in the middle. Germline V CDR1 and CDR2: MNHNY, SVGAGI (reference sequence). CDR3: CASSYSDSPLHF. The CDR3 DNA is TGTGCCAGCAGTTACTCTGATTCACCCCTCCACTTT.

The chain joins TRBV4-1 to TRBJ2-5; D is perhaps TRBD2 (6 bases). V was shortened by 1 base and J by 5 bases, with 11 bases between the two germline ends. The CDR3 loop spans 14 amino acids. Germline CDR1 MGHRA, CDR2 YSYEKL. CDR3 in DNA: TGCGCCAGCAGCCAAGGCGGGGCCGGTGAGACCCAGTACTTC. This encodes CASSQGGAGETQYF.

This clone was observed a handful of times. The rearrangement uses TRBV5-1 and TRBJ2-7, with 10 bases aligning to TRBD1. This CDR3 has 14 amino acids. V shed 3 bases, J shed 7 bases, and the junction held 7 bases outside the gene matches. Germline assignment: CDR1 SGHRS and CDR2 YFSETQ. CDR3 sequence reads: CASSSGTGAGEQYF. The CDR3 DNA reads as TGCGCCAGCAGCTCCGGGACAGGGGCTGGGGAGCAGTACTTC. Using reference TRBV5-1 and TRBJ2-7 for the parts outside the CDR3, the full variable domain is KAGVTQTPRYLIKTRGQQVTLSCSPISGHRSVSWYQQTPGQGLQFLFEYFSETQRNKGNFPGRFSGRQFSNSRSEMNVSTLELGDSALYLCASSSGTGAGEQYFGPGTRLTVT.

A few counts support this clone. This sequence joins TRBV6-5 and TRBJ2-7, with TRBD2 identical over 10 bases. CDR1 is MNHEY, CDR2 SVGAGI, per germline. The CDR3 extends over 15 amino acids. Losses at the gene ends were 2 bases for V and 4 bases for J; bases not matched to a gene: 5. The DNA for the CDR3 is TGTGCCAGCAGTTACAAGGCTAGCGGGAGTTACGAGCAGTACTTC. Its protein product is CASSYKASGSYEQYF.

The chain has TRBV5-6 and TRBJ1-1; 8 bases line up with TRBD1. Germline lookup yields CDR1 SGHDT and CDR2 YYEEEE. After removal of 4 bases from V and 3 bases from J, the junction contained 11 bases not matched to a gene. This CDR3 region has 16 residues. CDR3 nucleotides: TGTGCCAGCAGCCTCAGGGGGCGGAGGTGGGACACTGAAGCTTTCTTT. Encoded protein: CASSLRGRRWDTEAFF.

The rearrangement uses TRBV2 and TRBJ2-7, with 8 bases fitting TRBD2. V dropped 11 bases and J dropped 3; count of bases not matched to a gene: 12. Looked up from germline, CDR1 is SNHLY and CDR2 is FYNNEI. CDR3 length: 14 amino acids. In nucleotides, the CDR3 is TGTGCCGTCCGGCCCCGGGGGACTAGCTACGAGCAGTACTTC. This translates into CAVRPRGTSYEQYF.

The rearrangement joins TRBV6-5 to TRBJ2-5, with a tentative D call TRBD2 (6 bases). The CDR3 spans 15 residues. Trimming cost V 2 bases and J 1 base, with 11 bases left between them. Germline values: CDR1 MNHEY, CDR2 SVGAGI. The CDR3 coding sequence is TGTGCCAGCAGTTACAGGACGGGGGTCCAAGAGACCCAGTACTTC. It codes for CASSYRTGVQETQYF.

The rearrangement links TRBV7-9 to TRBJ2-7, with 10 nucleotides matching TRBD2. The V segment lost 4 bases and the J segment 3 bases; nucleotides outside the gene matches: 3. From germline, CDR1 is SEHNR and CDR2 FQNEAQ (reference sequence). CDR3 length equals 14 residues. CDR3 nucleotides: TGTGCCAGCAGCTCCTCTAGCGGGAGCTACGAGCAGTACTTC. It specifies CASSSSSGSYEQYF.

The V gene is TRBV28, the J gene TRBJ2-2; possible D gene TRBD2, 6 bases. Per the germline V gene, CDR1 is MDHEN and CDR2 is SYDVKM. The CDR3 loop spans 15 amino acids. Trimming left V 6 bases short and J 1 base short, with 12 bases between. The CDR3 here is CASRQDYRNTGELFF. The CDR3 coding sequence is TGTGCCAGCAGACAGGACTATAGGAACACCGGGGAGCTGTTTTTT. The variable domain in full, completed from reference TRBV28 and TRBJ2-2, reads DVKVTQSSRYLVKRTGEKVFLECVQDMDHENMFWYRQDPGLGLRLIYFSYDVKMKEKGDIPEGYSVSREKKERFSLILESASTNQTSMYLCASRQDYRNTGELFFGEGSRLTVL.